The 24 T cell receptor beta chains below all came from one sample that was sequenced in a study of Graves' ophthalmopathy and Graves' hyperthyroidism. From RNA, the CDR3 regions of TCR beta chains were amplified and sequenced. HTBI-primed RT-PCR formed the first round, and a multiplex PCR formed the second. TCRdb re-called the multiplex PCR reads with MiXCR, one entry per CDR3 protein. The sample includes around 400,000 distinct CDR3 sequences, roughly 18% of them seen just once. The source material was peripheral blood. The source of these receptors is a woman aged 18-29 years with Graves' ophthalmopathy.

In this sample, this clonotype turned up many times. This chain links TRBV6-2 or TRBV6-3 with TRBJ2-7; D unresolved. With 5 bases removed from V and 4 bases from J, the gap between germline ends came to 3 bases. Looked up from germline, CDR1 is MNHEY and CDR2 is SVGEGT. This CDR3 is built from 10 residues. CDR3 residues: CASSAYEQYF. CDR3 bases: TGTGCCAGCAGTGCTTACGAGCAGTACTTC.

Points on this clonotype: No conserved phenylalanine or tryptophan is present at the end of the CDR3, so a read error is the likely explanation. The V call is TRBV5-8, the J call TRBJ2-5; D ambiguous. Trimming stripped 0 bases from V and 5 bases from J, with 8 bases between. This CDR3 is 13 amino acids long. From germline, CDR1 is SGHTS and CDR2 YDEGEE. The DNA of the CDR3 is TGTGCCAGCAGCTTGGCCGGTACGGAGACCCAGTACCTC. Its translation is CASSLAGTETQYL.

CDR3 sequence (DNA): TGTGCCAGCAGTTTAGGTCGGAACCCCCTATATAGCAATCAGCCCCAGCATTTT. Translated, it gives CASSLGRNPLYSNQPQHF. The chain has TRBV12-3 or TRBV12-4 and TRBJ1-5; D is uncertain. V lost 1 base to trimming and J lost 0 bases, with 16 bases between them. CDR3 length: 18 residues.

In its sample, this clonotype was seen many times. V gene TRBV28 combines with J gene TRBJ2-5, with 8 bases matching TRBD1. V shed 4 bases, J shed 0 bases, and the junction held 13 bases outside the gene matches. CDR1 and CDR2 (germline): MDHEN, SYDVKM. This CDR3 has 18 residues. CDR3 nucleotide sequence: TGTGCCAGCAGTTCCCCCGTTCCAGGGGGCCTTTACCAAGAGACCCAGTACTTC. This encodes CASSSPVPGGLYQETQYF.

There are many counts of this clonotype. The chain links TRBV6-4 to TRBJ2-2, with 9 bases lining up with TRBD2. This CDR3 contains 20 residues. Germline V gene sequence: CDR1 MRHNA, CDR2 SNTAGT. V trimming: 5 bases; J trimming: 1 base; junction bases outside the gene matches: 17. The chain's CDR3 is CASSPPPGLAFGGNTGELFF. Here the CDR3 DNA reads TGTGCCAGCAGTCCACCGCCGGGACTAGCATTTGGCGGGAACACCGGGGAGCTGTTTTTT.

This clonotype was counted ten times or more. This CDR3 reads CASSLAKTGLAGDLNIQYF. In nucleotides, the CDR3 is TGTGCCAGCAGCTTAGCAAAGACCGGACTAGCGGGAGATCTAAACATTCAGTACTTC. This chain connects TRBV7-2 to TRBJ2-4; 13 bases agree with TRBD2. V dropped 0 bases and J dropped 6; count of bases not matched to a gene: 11. This CDR3 region has 19 residues. Germline V gene data show CDR1 as SGHTA and CDR2 as FQGNSA.

In this sample, this clonotype turned up many times. The chain carries TRBV30 and TRBJ2-7; the D call may be TRBD1 or TRBD2 (6 bases each). The CDR3 has 16 residues. The germline V gene encodes CDR1 GTSNPN and CDR2 SVGIG (reference sequence). Trimming took 5 bases from V and 0 from J, leaving 20 bases between them. In DNA form, the CDR3 reads TGTGCCTGGTCTGGACGGAGGGGGAGGCCCTCCTACGAGCAGTACTTC. Protein sequence: CAWSGRRGRPSYEQYF.

This clonotype was counted many times. The chain is built from TRBV30 and TRBJ1-1; possible D gene TRBD1, 5 bases. Looked up from germline, CDR1 is GTSNPN and CDR2 is SVGIG (reference sequence). V lost 3 bases to trimming and J lost 7 bases, with 12 bases between them. The CDR3 has 12 residues. This chain's CDR3 is CAWRGVRREAFF. In nucleotides, the CDR3 is TGTGCCTGGAGAGGGGTTCGGCGTGAAGCTTTCTTT.

This clonotype was found many times. The chain joins TRBV2 to TRBJ1-6; D is uncertain. The germline gives CDR1 SNHLY, CDR2 FYNNEI. The CDR3 has 15 amino acids. The V end was cut by 5 bases, the J end by 7 bases, with 15 bases between. In nucleotides, the CDR3 is TGTGCCAGCAGTCTATATGGACTGCACAATTCACCCCTCCACTTT. Translation: CASSLYGLHNSPLHF.

For this clonotype: A read error may produce the germline difference seen at one junction end. The chain carries TRBV6-1 and TRBJ2-5; TRBD1 matches 8 bases. This CDR3 has 14 amino acids. CDR1 and CDR2 (germline): MNHNS, SASEGT. CDR3 DNA: TGTGCCAGCAGGGAAGGACAGGGCGGGCAGACCCAGTACTTC. This translates into CASREGQGGQTQYF.

This clonotype was observed at least ten times. The V gene is TRBV6-1, the J gene TRBJ2-7; the D call may be TRBD1 or TRBD2 (5 bases each). CDR3 length equals 13 residues. Germline assignment: CDR1 MNHNS and CDR2 SASEGT. With 11 bases removed from V and 4 bases from J, the gap between germline ends came to 18 bases. Here the CDR3 DNA reads TGTGCCTGCGAGAGGGGTCGCGTATACGAGCAGTACTTC. The encoded protein is CACERGRVYEQYF.

The sample holds many counts of this clonotype. This chain connects TRBV29-1 to TRBJ2-5; 8 bases align to TRBD1. Germline V gene data show CDR1 as SQVTM and CDR2 as ANQGSEA. The CDR3 consists of 18 residues. Trimming took 5 bases from V and 4 from J; bases not matched to a gene: 21. CDR3 nucleotides: TGCAGCGTTACGTCGTGTTGGGGCAGGGGGCGAATAGGAGAGACCCAGTACTTC. Its translation: CSVTSCWGRGRIGETQYF. Complete variable domain (other parts from reference TRBV29-1 and TRBJ2-5): SAVISQKPSRDICQRGTSLTIQCQVDSQVTMMFWYRQQPGQSLTLIATANQGSEATYESGFVIDKFPISRPNLTFSTLTVSNMSPEDSSIYLCSVTSCWGRGRIGETQYFGPGTRLLVL.

This clonotype was counted at least ten times. V gene TRBV7-9 combines with J gene TRBJ2-5, with D tentatively TRBD1 (6 bases). V shed 4 bases and J shed 0 bases, with 12 bases lying between them. CDR3 size: 15 residues. Germline values: CDR1 SEHNR, CDR2 FQNEAQ (reference sequence). The CDR3 is CASSSPRGNQETQYF. The CDR3 nucleotides are TGTGCCAGCAGCTCCCCCAGGGGTAACCAAGAGACCCAGTACTTC.

With regard to this clonotype: A junction boundary mismatches the germline segment, possibly from a read error. The genes are TRBV11-3 and TRBJ2-5; 12 nucleotides agree with TRBD1. This CDR3 spans 15 amino acids. Germline values: CDR1 SGHNT, CDR2 YENEEA. CDR3 residues: CANSSGQGARETQYF. The CDR3 DNA reads TGTGCCAACAGCTCGGGACAGGGGGCGAGGGAGACCCAGTACTTC.

This clonotype was detected many times. The rearrangement links TRBV20-1 to TRBJ1-2; a weak D match, TRBD1 (6 bases). The CDR3 spans 11 residues. Germline lookup yields CDR1 DFQATT and CDR2 SNEGSKA (reference sequence). V was pared by 8 bases and J by 10 bases, with 17 bases between. The chain's CDR3 is CSHLRGAHYTF. The CDR3 DNA reads TGCAGTCACCTAAGGGGGGCCCACTACACCTTC.

Many counts were recorded for this clonotype. This rearrangement joins TRBV10-2 to TRBJ1-1; D gene unclear. The CDR3 length is 14 residues. Germline loops: CDR1 WSHSY, CDR2 SAAADI. V was pared by 3 bases and J by 3 bases, with 11 bases between. CDR3: CASSDTALDTEAFF. The CDR3 DNA reads as TGCGCCAGCAGTGATACGGCCTTGGACACTGAAGCTTTCTTT.

This clonotype came up many times. The rearrangement uses TRBV11-2 and TRBJ2-7; possible D gene TRBD2, 5 bases. The CDR3 runs 12 residues. The V gene's germline CDR1 is SGHAT and CDR2 FQNNGV. Trimming shortened V by 3 bases and J by 9 bases, and 12 bases separated the two germline ends. CDR3 sequence (DNA): TGTGCCAGCAGCTTGGGAGAGTCCGTGCAGTACTTC. Translated, it gives CASSLGESVQYF.

The V gene is TRBV18, the J gene TRBJ2-1, with 9 bases fitting TRBD2. Germline values: CDR1 KGHSH, CDR2 LQKENI. The length of the CDR3 is 13 residues. Trimming at V came to 6 bases and at J to 8 bases, leaving 5 bases not matched to a gene. The CDR3 DNA sequence: TGTGCCAGCTCGGGGACTAGCCGAGATGAGCAGTTCTTC. Translation: CASSGTSRDEQFF.

This clonotype was counted many times. The chain is built from TRBV5-1 and TRBJ1-6, with D uncertain. V lost 0 bases to trimming and J lost 3 bases, with 7 bases between them. This CDR3 spans 15 amino acids. CDR1 and CDR2 (germline): SGHRS, YFSETQ. The CDR3 coding sequence is TGCGCCAGCAGCTTGGGGAAATTCTATAATTCACCCCTCCACTTT. Encoded protein: CASSLGKFYNSPLHF.

This clonotype appeared a single time. The V call is TRBV7-3, the J call TRBJ2-7; TRBD2 matches at 8 bases. Per the germline V gene, CDR1 is SGHTA and CDR2 is FQGTGA. The CDR3 has 15 residues. V was pared by 0 bases and J by 3 bases, with 4 bases of the junction left unmatched. The CDR3 DNA reads TGTGCCAGCAGCTTAACAGCGGGAGAGATCTACGAGCAGTACTTC. This encodes CASSLTAGEIYEQYF. Based on the CDR3 plus reference TRBV7-3 and TRBJ2-7, the full variable domain is GAGVSQTPSNKVTEKGKYVELRCDPISGHTALYWYRQSLGQGPEFLIYFQGTGAADDSGLPNDRFFAVRPEGSVSTLKIQRTERGDSAVYLCASSLTAGEIYEQYFGPGTRLTVT.

This clonotype was found many times. This could be a read error, since a much larger clone is one nucleotide away. The CDR3 coding sequence is TGTGCCAGCACCGGACAGGGGTCTTCGAATCTCTATGGCTACACCTTC. Protein sequence: CASTGQGSSNLYGYTF. The genes are TRBV6-1 and TRBJ1-2; 9 bases match TRBD1. V lost 7 bases to trimming and J lost 4 bases; unmatched junction nucleotides: 13. There are 16 residues in the CDR3. CDR1 and CDR2 (germline): MNHNS, SASEGT.

This clonotype was seen repeatedly, ten times or more. The chain recombines TRBV19 with TRBJ2-7; TRBD2 might be the D (6 bases). The CDR3 is 13 amino acids. Per the germline V gene, CDR1 is LNHDA and CDR2 is SQIVND (reference sequence). The ends were cut back, 8 bases at V and 6 bases at J, with 17 bases in the middle. CDR3 sequence: CASQRQQAGEQYF. In DNA form, the CDR3 reads TGTGCCAGTCAAAGACAGCAAGCGGGCGAGCAGTACTTC.

A single count supports this clonotype. The chain recombines TRBV28 with TRBJ2-7; D not certain. The V gene's germline CDR1 is MDHEN and CDR2 SYDVKM. V lost 3 bases and J lost 3, with 12 bases in between. The CDR3 runs 14 residues. CDR3 DNA sequence: TGTGCCAGCAGTTTTCGGGCAGCAAACTACGAGCAGTACTTC. Protein sequence: CASSFRAANYEQYF.

The rearrangement uses TRBV27 and TRBJ2-7, with a weak D call TRBD1 (5 bases). CDR1 and CDR2 from the germline V gene are MNHEY and SMNVEV (reference sequence). This CDR3 spans 17 amino acids. The V gene lost 7 bases and the J gene lost 0 bases, with 22 bases spanning the gap. The CDR3 nucleotides are TGTGCCAGCAAAGTTTCGGTGGGCCATGACAGCTCCTACGAGCAGTACTTC. Amino acid sequence: CASKVSVGHDSSYEQYF.